The sequence of this T cell receptor beta chain was determined in a study of T-cell memory formation after mild COVID-19. TCRdb reanalysed the 5' RACE reads using MiXCR and keeps one entry per CDR3 protein. The repertoire includes roughly 45,000 distinct CDR3 sequences, 25% to 35% of them detected once, and 40% to 50% sits in the top ten. Trimming stripped 5 bases from V and 0 bases from J, with 8 bases between. The CDR3 is made up of 13 amino acids. The sample was PBMCs or a T cell subset sorted from them (not recorded which). This clonotype was sampled from a man aged 18-30 years who had mild COVID-19 (a few samples of this study predate the infection). Cell type and time point are not known. This chain uses TRBV12-3 or TRBV12-4 with TRBJ2-7; D is unclear. Here the CDR3 DNA reads TGTGCCAGCAGTCCGAGGAGCTCCTACGAGCAGTACGTC. Protein: CASSPRSSYEQYV.